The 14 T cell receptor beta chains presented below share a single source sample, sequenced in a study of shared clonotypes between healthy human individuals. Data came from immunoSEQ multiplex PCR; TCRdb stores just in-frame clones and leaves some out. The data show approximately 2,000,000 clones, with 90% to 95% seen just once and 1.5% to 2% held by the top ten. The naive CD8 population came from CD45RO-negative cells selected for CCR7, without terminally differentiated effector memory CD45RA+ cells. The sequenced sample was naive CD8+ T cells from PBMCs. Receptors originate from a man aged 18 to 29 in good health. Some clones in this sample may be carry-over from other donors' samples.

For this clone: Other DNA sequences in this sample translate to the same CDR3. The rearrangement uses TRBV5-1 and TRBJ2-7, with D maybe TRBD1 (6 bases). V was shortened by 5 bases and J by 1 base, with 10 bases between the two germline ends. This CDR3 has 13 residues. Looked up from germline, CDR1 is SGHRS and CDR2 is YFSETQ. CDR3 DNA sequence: TGCGCCAGCAGTCCGGACAGATCCTACGAGCAGTACTTC. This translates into CASSPDRSYEQYF.

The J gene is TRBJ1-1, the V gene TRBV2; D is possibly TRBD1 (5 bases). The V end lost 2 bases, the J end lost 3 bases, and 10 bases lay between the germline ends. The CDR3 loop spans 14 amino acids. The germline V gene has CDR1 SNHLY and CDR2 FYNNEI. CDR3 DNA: TGTGCCAGCAGTGAACGGGGGTGGGACACTGAAGCTTTCTTT. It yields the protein CASSERGWDTEAFF.

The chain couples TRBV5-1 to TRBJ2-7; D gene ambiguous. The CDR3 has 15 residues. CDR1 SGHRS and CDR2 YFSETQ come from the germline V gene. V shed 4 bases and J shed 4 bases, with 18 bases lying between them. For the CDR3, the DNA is TGCGCCAGCAGCCCCGCCCCGGCAGGTCGATACGAGCAGTACTTC. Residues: CASSPAPAGRYEQYF.

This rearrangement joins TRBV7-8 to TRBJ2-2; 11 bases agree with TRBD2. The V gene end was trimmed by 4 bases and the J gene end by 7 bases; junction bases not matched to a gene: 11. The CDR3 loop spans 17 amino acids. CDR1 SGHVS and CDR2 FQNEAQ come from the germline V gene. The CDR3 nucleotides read TGTGCCAGCAGCTCTACCGTAGCGGGAGGGCCGGGCGGGGAGCTGTTTTTT. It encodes CASSSTVAGGPGGELFF. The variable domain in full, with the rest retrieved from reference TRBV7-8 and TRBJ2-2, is GAGVSQSPRYKVAKRGQDVALRCDPISGHVSLFWYQQALGQGPEFLTYFQNEAQLDKSGLPSDRFFAERPEGSVSTLKIQRTQQEDSAVYLCASSSTVAGGPGGELFFGEGSRLTVL.

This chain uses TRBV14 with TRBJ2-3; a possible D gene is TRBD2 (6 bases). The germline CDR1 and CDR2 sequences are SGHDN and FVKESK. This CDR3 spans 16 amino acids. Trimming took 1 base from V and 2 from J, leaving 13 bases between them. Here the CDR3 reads CASSQVRLDATDTQYF. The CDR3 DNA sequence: TGTGCCAGCAGCCAAGTTCGACTAGATGCCACAGATACGCAGTATTTT.

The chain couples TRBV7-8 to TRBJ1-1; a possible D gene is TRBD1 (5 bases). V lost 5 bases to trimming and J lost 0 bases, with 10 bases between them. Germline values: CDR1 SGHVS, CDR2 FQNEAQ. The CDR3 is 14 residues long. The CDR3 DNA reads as TGTGCCAGCAGCACCCAGACAGTGAACACTGAAGCTTTCTTT. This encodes CASSTQTVNTEAFF.

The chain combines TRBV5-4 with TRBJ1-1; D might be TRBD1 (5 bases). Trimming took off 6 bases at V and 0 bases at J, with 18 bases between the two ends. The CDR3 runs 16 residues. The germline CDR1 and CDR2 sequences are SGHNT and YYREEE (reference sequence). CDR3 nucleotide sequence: TGTGCCAGCACCCTGAGAGGAAGGGGAGTGAACACTGAAGCTTTCTTT. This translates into CASTLRGRGVNTEAFF.

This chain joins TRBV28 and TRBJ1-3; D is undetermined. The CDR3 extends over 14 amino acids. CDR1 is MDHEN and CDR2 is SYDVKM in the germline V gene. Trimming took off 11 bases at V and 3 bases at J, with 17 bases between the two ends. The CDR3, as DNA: TGTGCCTGTCATGGGGTTGGCTATGGAAACACCATATATTTT. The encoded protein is CACHGVGYGNTIYF.

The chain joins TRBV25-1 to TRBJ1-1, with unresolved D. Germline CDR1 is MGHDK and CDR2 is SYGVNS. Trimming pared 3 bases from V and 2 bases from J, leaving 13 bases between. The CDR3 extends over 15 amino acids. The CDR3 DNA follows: TGTGCCAGCAGTGATAGTCGGTTAGCAAACACTGAAGCTTTCTTT. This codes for CASSDSRLANTEAFF.

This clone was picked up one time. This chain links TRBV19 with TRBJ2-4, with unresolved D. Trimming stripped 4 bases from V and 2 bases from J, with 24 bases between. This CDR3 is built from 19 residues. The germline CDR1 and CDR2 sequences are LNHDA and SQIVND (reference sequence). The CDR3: CASSTTPARLDSPKNIQYF. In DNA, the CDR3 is TGTGCCAGTAGTACTACCCCGGCAAGACTTGATAGCCCCAAAAACATTCAGTACTTC.

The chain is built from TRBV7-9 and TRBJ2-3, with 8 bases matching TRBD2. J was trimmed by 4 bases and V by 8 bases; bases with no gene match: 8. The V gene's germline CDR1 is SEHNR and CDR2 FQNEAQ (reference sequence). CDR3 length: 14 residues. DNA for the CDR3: TGTGCCAGCGCGGGGGGCCCCGGGGCAGATACGCAGTATTTT. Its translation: CASAGGPGADTQYF. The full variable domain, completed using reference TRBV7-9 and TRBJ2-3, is DTGVSQNPRHKITKRGQNVTFRCDPISEHNRLYWYRQTLGQGPEFLTYFQNEAQLEKSRLLSDRFSAERPKGSFSTLEIQRTEQGDSAMYLCASAGGPGADTQYFGPGTRLTVL.

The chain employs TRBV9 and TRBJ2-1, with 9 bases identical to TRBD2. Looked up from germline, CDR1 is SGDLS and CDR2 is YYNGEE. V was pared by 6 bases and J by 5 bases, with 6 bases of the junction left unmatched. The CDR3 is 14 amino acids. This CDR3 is CASTPGLADNEQFF. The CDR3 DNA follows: TGTGCCAGCACCCCGGGACTAGCAGACAATGAGCAGTTCTTC.

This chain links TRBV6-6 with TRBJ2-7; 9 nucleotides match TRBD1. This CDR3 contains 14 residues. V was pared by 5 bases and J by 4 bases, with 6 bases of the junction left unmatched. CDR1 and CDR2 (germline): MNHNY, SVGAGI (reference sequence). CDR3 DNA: TGTGCCAGCAGTCCCGGGACAGGGTCATACGAGCAGTACTTC. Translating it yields CASSPGTGSYEQYF.

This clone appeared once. The CDR3 region is CASSLSGQVYNEQFF. The CDR3 DNA reads as TGTGCCAGCAGTTTAAGCGGGCAAGTCTACAATGAGCAGTTCTTC. The rearrangement joins TRBV27 to TRBJ2-1; tentative D call: TRBD2 (6 bases). In germline, CDR1 is MNHEY, CDR2 SMNVEV (reference sequence). The CDR3 is made up of 15 amino acids. The V end was cut by 2 bases, the J end by 3 bases, with 11 bases between.